Shown below are 15 T cell receptor beta chains from a single sample sequenced in a study of cytomegalovirus exposure and HLA in healthy donors. Use of 60 Vbeta and 13 Jbeta primers characterized the PCR. Profiling relied on immunoSEQ multiplex PCR, and the TCRdb table lists in-frame clones only, not all of them. The data show around 130,000 clones, 76% seen once. Sample: PBMCs. These TCRs come from a man aged 40-55 years in good health and CMV-seronegative.

This rearrangement joins TRBV11-2 to TRBJ1-6; the D gene is possibly TRBD1 (5 bases). V lost 5 bases to trimming and J lost 7 bases, with 9 bases between them. CDR3 length: 13 residues. Per germline, CDR1 SGHAT and CDR2 FQNNGV. The DNA for the CDR3 is TGTGCCAGCAGCCGACAGTGGAATTCACCCCTCCACTTT. Protein sequence: CASSRQWNSPLHF.

This clone was detected a few times. This sequence joins TRBV6-4 and TRBJ1-4, with 7 bases aligning to TRBD1. Trimming cost V 2 bases and J 6 bases; bases outside gene matches: 0. The germline gives CDR1 MRHNA, CDR2 SNTAGT. CDR3 size: 13 residues. The CDR3 reads CASSDTGDEKLFF. CDR3 DNA sequence: TGTGCCAGCAGTGACACAGGGGATGAAAAACTGTTTTTT.

The genes are TRBV7-6 and TRBJ2-7; D perhaps matches TRBD2 (7 bases). Trimming cost V 1 base and J 3 bases, with 25 bases left between them. Germline CDR1 reads SGHVS; CDR2 reads FNYEAQ. This CDR3 region has 19 residues. The DNA of the CDR3 is TGTGCCAGCAGCTTAGGCGGGACCGCAGGAGGGGGGGCTCACTACGAGCAGTACTTC. Translating it yields CASSLGGTAGGGAHYEQYF.

This sequence joins TRBV6-5 and TRBJ2-2; D unresolved. The CDR3 has 14 amino acids. CDR1 and CDR2 (germline): MNHEY, SVGAGI. The V end was cut by 5 bases, the J end by 0 bases, with 7 bases between. CDR3 DNA sequence: TGTGCCAGCAGTCCCTGGCCGAACACCGGGGAGCTGTTTTTT. Translated, it gives CASSPWPNTGELFF.

The chain recombines TRBV27 with TRBJ2-7; a possible D gene is TRBD1 (5 bases). The CDR3 length is 13 residues. The germline V gene encodes CDR1 MNHEY and CDR2 SMNVEV (reference sequence). Trimming took off 2 bases at V and 7 bases at J, with 12 bases between the two ends. The CDR3 DNA follows: TGTGCCAGCAGTTTAGGGCAGGGCGGAGAGCAGTACTTC. It encodes CASSLGQGGEQYF.

A remark on this clone: The identical CDR3 is also encoded by other nucleotide sequences in the sample. V and J are TRBV27 and TRBJ2-7, with 7 bases that match TRBD2. This CDR3 is built from 13 residues. After removal of 3 bases from V and 3 bases from J, the junction contained 2 bases not matched to a gene. Germline V CDR1 and CDR2: MNHEY, SMNVEV (reference sequence). The CDR3 region has the DNA TGTGCCAGCAGTTTCGGGGGGAGCTACGAGCAGTACTTC. Protein: CASSFGGSYEQYF.

The rearrangement uses TRBV6-5 and TRBJ2-1, with no clear D. CDR1 MNHEY and CDR2 SVGAGI come from the germline V gene. The V gene lost 6 bases and the J gene lost 3 bases, with 6 bases spanning the gap. The CDR3 is 12 residues long. The CDR3, as DNA: TGTGCCAGCAGCCGAGGCTACAATGAGCAGTTCTTC. Translation gives CASSRGYNEQFF.

This clone was recorded a few times. The chain has TRBV28 and TRBJ2-3; 7 bases agree with TRBD2. CDR1 and CDR2 (germline): MDHEN, SYDVKM. The ends lost 2 bases at V and 2 bases at J; junction bases unmatched: 10. The CDR3 totals 17 residues. The CDR3 sequence is CASSLRGESGTTDTQYF. The DNA of the CDR3 is TGTGCCAGCAGTTTACGGGGGGAAAGCGGCACCACAGATACGCAGTATTTT.

The chain joins TRBV4-1 to TRBJ1-4; a possible D gene is TRBD1 (5 bases). This CDR3 has 15 residues. V was trimmed by 2 bases and J by 3 bases, leaving 10 bases between them. Germline V CDR1 and CDR2: MGHRA, YSYEKL. CDR3 region: CASSQPDSSNEKLFF. The CDR3 coding sequence is TGCGCCAGCAGCCAACCCGACAGTTCTAATGAAAAACTGTTTTTT.

As regards this clone: One end of the junction is discordant with germline, which a read error may explain. The chain employs TRBV4-1 and TRBJ2-4; TRBD1 is a possible D gene (6 bases). Germline values: CDR1 MGHRA, CDR2 YSYEKL. The CDR3 spans 15 residues. CDR3 region: CASSHDAQGSNSQYF. CDR3 bases: TGCGCCAGCAGCCATGATGCCCAGGGGTCAAACAGTCAGTACTTC.

A few counts support this clone. The V gene is TRBV19, the J gene TRBJ1-1, with D tentatively TRBD1 (5 bases). Germline CDR1 reads LNHDA; CDR2 reads SQIVND (reference sequence). With 4 bases removed from V and 6 bases from J, the gap between germline ends came to 15 bases. The length of the CDR3 is 14 residues. CDR3 sequence: CASSSPGLRPEAFF. Written as DNA, the CDR3 is TGTGCCAGTAGTAGCCCGGGACTCCGGCCTGAAGCTTTCTTT.

This clone has just one count. The V call is TRBV5-1, the J call TRBJ2-7, with a tentative D call TRBD1 (5 bases). The CDR3 covers 14 residues. Trimming stripped 0 bases from V and 6 bases from J, with 13 bases between. CDR1 is SGHRS, CDR2 YFSETQ, per germline. The CDR3 DNA is TGCGCCAGCAGCTTGGCTCTAGGGGATTTCGAGCAGTACTTC. It encodes CASSLALGDFEQYF. Full variable domain (outside the CDR3, taken from reference TRBV5-1 and TRBJ2-7): KAGVTQTPRYLIKTRGQQVTLSCSPISGHRSVSWYQQTPGQGLQFLFEYFSETQRNKGNFPGRFSGRQFSNSRSEMNVSTLELGDSALYLCASSLALGDFEQYFGPGTRLTVT.

This sequence joins TRBV11-1 and TRBJ1-4; TRBD1 is a possible D gene (5 bases). V gave up 3 bases and J gave up 5 bases, with 13 bases separating them. The germline gives CDR1 SGHAT, CDR2 FQDESV (reference sequence). The CDR3 length is 15 residues. CDR3 DNA: TGTGCCAGCAGCTTTCGTGCGGGGGAAAATGAAAAACTGTTTTTT. Translated, it gives CASSFRAGENEKLFF.

The chain is built from TRBV28 and TRBJ2-5, with 9 bases lining up with TRBD1. From germline, CDR1 is MDHEN and CDR2 SYDVKM. V was clipped by 4 bases and J by 14 bases; unmatched bases: 8. This CDR3 region has 12 residues. The CDR3 loop reads CASSSIRDRDYF. In nucleotides, the CDR3 is TGTGCCAGCAGTTCAATCCGGGACAGGGACTACTTC.

The chain links TRBV5-1 to TRBJ1-2; D gene unclear. Between the trimmed V and J ends, which lost 1 base and 4 bases, there was a span of 8 bases. Per the germline V gene, CDR1 is SGHRS and CDR2 is YFSETQ. This CDR3 comprises 13 residues. The CDR3 region has the DNA TGCGCCAGCAGCTTGAACAGATTCTATGGCTACACCTTC. It encodes CASSLNRFYGYTF.